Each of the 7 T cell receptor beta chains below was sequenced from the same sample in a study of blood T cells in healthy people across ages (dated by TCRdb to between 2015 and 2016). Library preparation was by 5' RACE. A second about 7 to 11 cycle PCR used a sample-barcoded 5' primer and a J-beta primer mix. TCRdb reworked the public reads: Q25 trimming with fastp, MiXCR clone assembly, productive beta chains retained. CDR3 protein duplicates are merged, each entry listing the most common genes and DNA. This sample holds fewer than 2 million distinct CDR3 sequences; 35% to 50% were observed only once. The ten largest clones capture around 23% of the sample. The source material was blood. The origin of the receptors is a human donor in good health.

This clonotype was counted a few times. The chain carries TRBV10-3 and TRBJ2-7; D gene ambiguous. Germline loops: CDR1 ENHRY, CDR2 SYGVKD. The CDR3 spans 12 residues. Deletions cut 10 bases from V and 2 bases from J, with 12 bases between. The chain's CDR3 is CASSDTPYEQYF. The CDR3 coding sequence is TGTGCCAGTTCCGACACCCCCTACGAGCAGTACTTC.

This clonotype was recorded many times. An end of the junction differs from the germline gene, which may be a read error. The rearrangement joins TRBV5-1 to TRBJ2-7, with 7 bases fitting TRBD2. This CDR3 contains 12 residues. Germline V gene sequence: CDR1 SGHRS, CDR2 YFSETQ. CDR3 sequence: CASSLGGDEQYF. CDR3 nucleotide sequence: TGTGCCAGCAGTTTGGGAGGGGACGAGCAGTACTTC. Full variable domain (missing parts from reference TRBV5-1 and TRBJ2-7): KAGVTQTPRYLIKTRGQQVTLSCSPISGHRSVSWYQQTPGQGLQFLFEYFSETQRNKGNFPGRFSGRQFSNSRSEMNVSTLELGDSALYLCASSLGGDEQYFGPGTRLTVT.

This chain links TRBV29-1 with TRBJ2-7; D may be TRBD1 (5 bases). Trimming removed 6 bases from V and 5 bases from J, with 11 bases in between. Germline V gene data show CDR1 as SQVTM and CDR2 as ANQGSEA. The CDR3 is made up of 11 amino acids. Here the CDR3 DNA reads TGCAGCGTCGAGAGACAGCACGAGCAGTACTTC. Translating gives CSVERQHEQYF.

Here the CDR3 DNA reads TGCGCCAGCAGCCAAGTTACAGGGGGCCCGTACAATGAGCAGTTCTTC. Protein product: CASSQVTGGPYNEQFF. The rearrangement links TRBV4-1 to TRBJ2-1, with TRBD1 matching over 9 bases. This CDR3 comprises 16 residues. The trim removed 1 base at V and 4 bases at J, leaving 5 bases unmatched. Germline lookup yields CDR1 MGHRA and CDR2 YSYEKL.

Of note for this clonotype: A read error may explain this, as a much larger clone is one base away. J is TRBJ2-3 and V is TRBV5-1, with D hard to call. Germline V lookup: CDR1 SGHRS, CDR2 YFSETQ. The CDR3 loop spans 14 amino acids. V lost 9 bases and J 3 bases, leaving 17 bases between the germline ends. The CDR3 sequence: CANSPTTSTDTQYF. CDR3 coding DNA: TGCGCCAACAGTCCCACGACGAGTACAGATACGCAGTATTTT.

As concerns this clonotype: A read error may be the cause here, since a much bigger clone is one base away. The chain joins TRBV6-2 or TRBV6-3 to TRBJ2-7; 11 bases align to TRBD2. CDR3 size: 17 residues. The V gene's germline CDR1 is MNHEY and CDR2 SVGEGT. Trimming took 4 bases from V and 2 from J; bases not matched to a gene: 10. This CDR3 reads CASSFPGLAVGPYEQYF. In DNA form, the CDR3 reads TGTGCCAGCAGTTTCCCGGGACTAGCGGTAGGACCCTACGAGCAGTACTTC.

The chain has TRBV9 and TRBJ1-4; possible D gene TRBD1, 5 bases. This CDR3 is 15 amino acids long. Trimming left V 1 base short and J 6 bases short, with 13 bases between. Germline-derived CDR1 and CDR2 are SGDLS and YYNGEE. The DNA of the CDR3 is TGTGCCAGCAGCGTAACACAGGATGGTTATGAAAAACTGTTTTTT. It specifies CASSVTQDGYEKLFF.